This T cell receptor beta chain was obtained from a study of CD8 T cells in Susac syndrome. Reverse transcription used about 0.5 to 1 ug RNA and random hexamers. TCRdb re-analysed the immunoSEQ multiplex PCR reads in MiXCR, keeping a single row per CDR3 protein. Counted here are fewer than 350,000 distinct CDR3 sequences, about 90% occurring once; the ten biggest clones make up 0.065%. Material: CD4+ T cells from PBMCs. The sequence was collected from a human donor with multiple sclerosis.

This chain's CDR3 is CASTGTENTEAFF. The CDR3 DNA follows: TGTGCCAGCACCGGGACAGAGAACACTGAAGCTTTCTTT. The chain carries TRBV12-3 or TRBV12-4 and TRBJ1-1; 7 bases are shared with TRBD1. The CDR3 loop spans 13 amino acids. V was clipped by 7 bases and J by 1 base; unmatched bases: 3.